A single sample gave rise to the 17 T cell receptor beta chains below, sequenced in a study of blood T cells in healthy people across ages. A second roughly 6 to 11 cycle PCR used barcoded and J-beta primers. From the 5' RACE reads, TCRdb called clonotypes with MiXCR, one entry per CDR3 protein. The sample records hundreds of thousands of distinct CDR3 sequences, under 65% being singletons. The sample consisted of blood. Receptors originate from a man aged 60 to 69 in good health.

This clonotype is a singleton in its sample. This sequence joins TRBV29-1 and TRBJ2-5; D might be TRBD1 (6 bases). Trimming stripped 4 bases from V and 7 bases from J, with 22 bases between. The CDR3 runs 15 residues. Germline V gene data show CDR1 as SQVTM and CDR2 as ANQGSEA. DNA for the CDR3: TGCAGCGTTGCCCCCCCACAGGGCGCTAGGTCGACCCAGTACTTC. This sequence encodes CSVAPPQGARSTQYF. The full variable domain, rest sourced from reference TRBV29-1 and TRBJ2-5, is SAVISQKPSRDICQRGTSLTIQCQVDSQVTMMFWYRQQPGQSLTLIATANQGSEATYESGFVIDKFPISRPNLTFSTLTVSNMSPEDSSIYLCSVAPPQGARSTQYFGPGTRLLVL.

In this sample, this clonotype turned up many times. The V call is TRBV20-1, the J call TRBJ1-4; D remains unclear. Germline CDR1 is DFQATT and CDR2 is SNEGSKA (reference sequence). The CDR3 contains 11 residues. With 5 bases removed from V and 7 bases from J, the gap between germline ends came to 8 bases. As DNA, the CDR3 is TGCAGTGCTGAGGCTGGTGAAAAACTGTTTTTT. Translation: CSAEAGEKLFF.

Details on this clonotype: A much bigger clone sits one base away, suggesting this may be a read error. The gene calls are TRBV4-2 and TRBJ1-2; D gene uncertain. The CDR3 extends over 15 amino acids. Looked up from germline, CDR1 is LGHNA and CDR2 is YNFKEQ. V was trimmed by 0 bases and J by 8 bases, leaving 16 bases between them. The CDR3 reads CASSQDRGSSRGYTF. Here the CDR3 DNA reads TGTGCCAGCAGCCAAGATCGCGGGAGCTCTCGGGGCTACACCTTC.

The CDR3 sequence is CASSQSPFGRTPGQYF. CDR3 sequence (DNA): TGTGCCAGCAGCCAAAGTCCGTTCGGCAGAACCCCTGGGCAGTACTTC. The rearrangement joins TRBV3-1 to TRBJ2-7, with D uncertain. The CDR3 has 16 amino acids. From germline, CDR1 is LGHDT and CDR2 YNNKEL (reference sequence). Trimming pared 2 bases from V and 9 bases from J, leaving 23 bases between.

To note about this clonotype: Germline and junction disagree at one end, which may indicate a read error. The chain uses TRBV6-6 and TRBJ2-1; TRBD1 aligns across 7 bases. The J call may be incorrect, as the DNA end agrees better with TRBJ2-7. Germline-derived CDR1 and CDR2 are MNHNY and SVGAGI (reference sequence). The length of the CDR3 is 15 residues. The CDR3 coding sequence is TGCGCCAGCAGCGGACAGGCCCGCTCCTACAATGAGCAGTACTTC. Translation: CASSGQARSYNEQYF.

This clonotype was observed a few times. The rearrangement uses TRBV29-1 and TRBJ1-2, with D maybe TRBD1 (6 bases). CDR3 length: 14 residues. Trimming took off 1 base at V and 2 bases at J, with 11 bases between the two ends. Germline V gene lookup returns CDR1 SQVTM and CDR2 ANQGSEA. The DNA of the CDR3 is TGCAGCGTTGAAGCCGACAGGACCAACTATGGCTACACCTTC. Its protein product is CSVEADRTNYGYTF.

The CDR3 sequence is CSARDRDNGGYTF. The CDR3 DNA reads as TGCAGTGCTAGAGATAGGGACAACGGTGGCTACACCTTC. The chain employs TRBV20-1 and TRBJ1-2; D is possibly TRBD1 (6 bases). Looked up from germline, CDR1 is DFQATT and CDR2 is SNEGSKA (reference sequence). The V gene lost 0 bases and the J gene lost 7 bases, with 12 bases spanning the gap. This CDR3 spans 13 amino acids.

V and J are TRBV25-1 and TRBJ1-2; a weak D match, TRBD1 (6 bases). Trimming removed 0 bases from V and 7 bases from J, with 15 bases in between. The germline V gene has CDR1 MGHDK and CDR2 SYGVNS. This CDR3 contains 15 residues. CDR3 bases: TGTGCCAGCAGTGAATACGGGCAGGGGATTTTTGGCTACACCTTC. It specifies CASSEYGQGIFGYTF.

This rearrangement joins TRBV11-3 to TRBJ2-3; D is tentatively TRBD1 or TRBD2 (5 bases each). This CDR3 comprises 15 residues. Germline-derived CDR1 and CDR2 are SGHNT and YENEEA. Trimming shortened V by 8 bases and J by 0 bases, and 15 bases separated the two germline ends. CDR3 sequence: CASGKEGSSTDTQYF. In nucleotides, the CDR3 is TGTGCCAGCGGCAAAGAGGGGTCTAGCACAGATACGCAGTATTTT.

This clonotype has more than one count but fewer than ten. The chain couples TRBV15 to TRBJ2-5; 7 bases fit TRBD2. This CDR3 is 18 amino acids long. Germline V gene lookup returns CDR1 LNHNV and CDR2 YYDKDF (reference sequence). J gave up 0 bases and V 0 bases, and 10 bases lay outside the gene matches. CDR3 loop: CATSRDYGGGENQETQYF. The CDR3 DNA is TGTGCCACCAGCAGAGATTACGGTGGGGGGGAGAACCAAGAGACCCAGTACTTC.

In this sample, this clonotype turned up once. The chain uses TRBV20-1 and TRBJ2-7, with D perhaps given as TRBD1 or TRBD2 (5 bases each). The V and J ends lost 6 bases and 2 bases respectively, with 14 bases between them. Germline V CDR1 and CDR2: DFQATT, SNEGSKA (reference sequence). This CDR3 contains 13 residues. CDR3 nucleotides: TGCAGTGCCCGGGGACCGGGCCCCTACGAGCAGTACTTC. Translation: CSARGPGPYEQYF.

This chain joins TRBV20-1 and TRBJ2-4; D is undetermined. The DNA end is a closer match to TRBJ2-7, so the J assignment may be wrong. CDR3 length equals 13 residues. Germline assignment: CDR1 DFQATT and CDR2 SNEGSKA (reference sequence). The CDR3 loop is CSAKNPPVGEQYF. In DNA form, the CDR3 reads TGCAGTGCTAAGAACCCTCCCGTGGGCGAGCAGTACTTC.

The chain carries TRBV10-2 and TRBJ2-3, with D perhaps matching TRBD2 (7 bases). The germline V and J ends were trimmed by 3 bases and 6 bases, with 19 bases remaining between them. This CDR3 has 16 amino acids. CDR1 WSHSY and CDR2 SAAADI come from the germline V gene. The CDR3 nucleotides read TGCGCCAGCAGTGACCCTCGGGGGGAGACAGGTGATACGCAGTATTTT. It specifies CASSDPRGETGDTQYF.

This clonotype was counted only a few times. The chain employs TRBV18 and TRBJ2-7, with 9 bases fitting TRBD1. The CDR3 is 14 residues long. Germline loops: CDR1 KGHSH, CDR2 LQKENI. The trim removed 3 bases at V and 5 bases at J, leaving 5 bases unmatched. In nucleotides, the CDR3 is TGTGCCAGCTCACCCCCTCGGGACAGGGACGAGCAGTACTTC. Protein sequence: CASSPPRDRDEQYF.

The chain recombines TRBV20-1 with TRBJ2-2; D may match TRBD1 or TRBD2 (5 bases each). In germline, CDR1 is DFQATT, CDR2 SNEGSKA (reference sequence). This CDR3 region has 15 residues. The V end lost 2 bases, the J end lost 0 bases, and 10 bases lay between the germline ends. The CDR3, as DNA: TGCAGTGCTAGATTTGGGGGAGCGAACACCGGGGAGCTGTTTTTT. It specifies CSARFGGANTGELFF.

Remarks on this clonotype: The junction departs from the called germline gene at one end, perhaps through a read error. The chain couples TRBV15 to TRBJ1-6; D not certain. Germline-derived CDR1 and CDR2 are LNHNV and YYDKDF (reference sequence). There are 13 residues in the CDR3. DNA for the CDR3: TGTGCCGCCAGCAGAGATGTACCTGGAAACTTCCACTTT. Translating it yields CAASRDVPGNFHF.

Turning to this clonotype: At one end, the junction sequence differs from germline, possibly due to a read error. V usage is TRBV20-1 and J usage is TRBJ2-5, with D tentatively TRBD1 or TRBD2 (6 bases each). Per germline, CDR1 DFQATT and CDR2 SNEGSKA (reference sequence). This CDR3 is 15 amino acids long. In DNA, the CDR3 is TGCGGTGCTAGCGCCAGTCGGGGGCGGCAAGAGACCCAGTACTTC. This codes for CGASASRGRQETQYF.